This TCR beta chain was recorded in a study of blood T cell repertoires in COVID-19 (TCRdb year 2020). With regard to the full study: Samples covering the acute and convalescent phases of COVID-19 were provided by collaborators in the United States, Italy and Spain. The dataset comprised deeply sampled blood TCRbeta repertoires from subjects exposed to, actively infected with, or recovered from COVID-19. Nearly every sample came with metadata listing a de-identified subject ID, COVID-19 status, age in years and sex. A freely available public database, intended as a resource for researchers studying the immune response to SARS-CoV-2, is where the repertoires were released. Samples were obtained from the ongoing ImmuneRACE study (first 160 participants) and from about 1,300 subjects provided by 6 global collaborators. Where HLA class I and class II types were available, the types were taken from metadata supplied by the sample provider, not from assay-based typing. The material from the prospective study consisted of cDNA or gDNA derived from T cells, B-cell-depleted T cells, or PBMCs.

Trimming costs V 5 bases and J 0 bases, and their ends lie 11 bases apart. The germline V gene provides CDR1 SQVTM and CDR2 ANQGSEA. The CDR3 runs 15 amino acids, cysteine and phenylalanine included. The DNA shown is the 45-base CDR3, in frame from base 1. The full study reports these points: Clinical and demographic metadata were provided uncurated, with the amount varying by source and participant.

One collaborating source in Seattle enrolled patients while the patients were actively infected and followed the patients over time throughout the course of disease. Whole blood was collected in K2EDTA tubes by collaborating institutions according to the institutions' own protocols. Collaborator samples were shipped for TCRbeta analysis as frozen whole blood, isolated PBMCs, or DNA extracted from either sample type. TCRbeta CDR3 regions were amplified from genomic DNA by means of the immunoSEQ Assay, a bias-controlled multiplex PCR. Under the source paper's analysis protocol: Within the assay, amplification of reference gene primers was used to estimate how many nucleated cells each sample contained. Sequence reads were collapsed and filtered to measure the absolute abundance of every unique TCRbeta CDR3 rearrangement. For each sample, productive Simpson clonality was calculated as the square root of Simpson's diversity index over productive rearrangements. In its TCRdb copy, this immuneACCESS table keeps in-frame sequences only and misses some clones. Where compared with another copy, unresolved V genes explain less than half of these, and the others have no known cause. V, J and clone size derive from that table, while D and trimming were established from the DNA sequence. The sample data list about 130,000 clones, and 81% of these were observed just once. Of the sample, about a sixth is held by the ten largest clones.

A remark on this clone: Its antigen has not been determined. Base qualities were left out, and no much larger clone turns up one base away.

The receptor's source is a man aged 30 to 45 with COVID-19, enrolled during active disease. This receptor chain uses TRBV29-1 and TRBJ1-6; TRBD1 is perhaps the D gene, given 6 matching bases. Sample: peripheral blood. The CDR3 in this case is CSVRTANSYNSPLHF. In nucleotide form, the sequence is TGCAGCGTTAGGACAGCGAACTCCTATAATTCACCCCTCCACTTT.